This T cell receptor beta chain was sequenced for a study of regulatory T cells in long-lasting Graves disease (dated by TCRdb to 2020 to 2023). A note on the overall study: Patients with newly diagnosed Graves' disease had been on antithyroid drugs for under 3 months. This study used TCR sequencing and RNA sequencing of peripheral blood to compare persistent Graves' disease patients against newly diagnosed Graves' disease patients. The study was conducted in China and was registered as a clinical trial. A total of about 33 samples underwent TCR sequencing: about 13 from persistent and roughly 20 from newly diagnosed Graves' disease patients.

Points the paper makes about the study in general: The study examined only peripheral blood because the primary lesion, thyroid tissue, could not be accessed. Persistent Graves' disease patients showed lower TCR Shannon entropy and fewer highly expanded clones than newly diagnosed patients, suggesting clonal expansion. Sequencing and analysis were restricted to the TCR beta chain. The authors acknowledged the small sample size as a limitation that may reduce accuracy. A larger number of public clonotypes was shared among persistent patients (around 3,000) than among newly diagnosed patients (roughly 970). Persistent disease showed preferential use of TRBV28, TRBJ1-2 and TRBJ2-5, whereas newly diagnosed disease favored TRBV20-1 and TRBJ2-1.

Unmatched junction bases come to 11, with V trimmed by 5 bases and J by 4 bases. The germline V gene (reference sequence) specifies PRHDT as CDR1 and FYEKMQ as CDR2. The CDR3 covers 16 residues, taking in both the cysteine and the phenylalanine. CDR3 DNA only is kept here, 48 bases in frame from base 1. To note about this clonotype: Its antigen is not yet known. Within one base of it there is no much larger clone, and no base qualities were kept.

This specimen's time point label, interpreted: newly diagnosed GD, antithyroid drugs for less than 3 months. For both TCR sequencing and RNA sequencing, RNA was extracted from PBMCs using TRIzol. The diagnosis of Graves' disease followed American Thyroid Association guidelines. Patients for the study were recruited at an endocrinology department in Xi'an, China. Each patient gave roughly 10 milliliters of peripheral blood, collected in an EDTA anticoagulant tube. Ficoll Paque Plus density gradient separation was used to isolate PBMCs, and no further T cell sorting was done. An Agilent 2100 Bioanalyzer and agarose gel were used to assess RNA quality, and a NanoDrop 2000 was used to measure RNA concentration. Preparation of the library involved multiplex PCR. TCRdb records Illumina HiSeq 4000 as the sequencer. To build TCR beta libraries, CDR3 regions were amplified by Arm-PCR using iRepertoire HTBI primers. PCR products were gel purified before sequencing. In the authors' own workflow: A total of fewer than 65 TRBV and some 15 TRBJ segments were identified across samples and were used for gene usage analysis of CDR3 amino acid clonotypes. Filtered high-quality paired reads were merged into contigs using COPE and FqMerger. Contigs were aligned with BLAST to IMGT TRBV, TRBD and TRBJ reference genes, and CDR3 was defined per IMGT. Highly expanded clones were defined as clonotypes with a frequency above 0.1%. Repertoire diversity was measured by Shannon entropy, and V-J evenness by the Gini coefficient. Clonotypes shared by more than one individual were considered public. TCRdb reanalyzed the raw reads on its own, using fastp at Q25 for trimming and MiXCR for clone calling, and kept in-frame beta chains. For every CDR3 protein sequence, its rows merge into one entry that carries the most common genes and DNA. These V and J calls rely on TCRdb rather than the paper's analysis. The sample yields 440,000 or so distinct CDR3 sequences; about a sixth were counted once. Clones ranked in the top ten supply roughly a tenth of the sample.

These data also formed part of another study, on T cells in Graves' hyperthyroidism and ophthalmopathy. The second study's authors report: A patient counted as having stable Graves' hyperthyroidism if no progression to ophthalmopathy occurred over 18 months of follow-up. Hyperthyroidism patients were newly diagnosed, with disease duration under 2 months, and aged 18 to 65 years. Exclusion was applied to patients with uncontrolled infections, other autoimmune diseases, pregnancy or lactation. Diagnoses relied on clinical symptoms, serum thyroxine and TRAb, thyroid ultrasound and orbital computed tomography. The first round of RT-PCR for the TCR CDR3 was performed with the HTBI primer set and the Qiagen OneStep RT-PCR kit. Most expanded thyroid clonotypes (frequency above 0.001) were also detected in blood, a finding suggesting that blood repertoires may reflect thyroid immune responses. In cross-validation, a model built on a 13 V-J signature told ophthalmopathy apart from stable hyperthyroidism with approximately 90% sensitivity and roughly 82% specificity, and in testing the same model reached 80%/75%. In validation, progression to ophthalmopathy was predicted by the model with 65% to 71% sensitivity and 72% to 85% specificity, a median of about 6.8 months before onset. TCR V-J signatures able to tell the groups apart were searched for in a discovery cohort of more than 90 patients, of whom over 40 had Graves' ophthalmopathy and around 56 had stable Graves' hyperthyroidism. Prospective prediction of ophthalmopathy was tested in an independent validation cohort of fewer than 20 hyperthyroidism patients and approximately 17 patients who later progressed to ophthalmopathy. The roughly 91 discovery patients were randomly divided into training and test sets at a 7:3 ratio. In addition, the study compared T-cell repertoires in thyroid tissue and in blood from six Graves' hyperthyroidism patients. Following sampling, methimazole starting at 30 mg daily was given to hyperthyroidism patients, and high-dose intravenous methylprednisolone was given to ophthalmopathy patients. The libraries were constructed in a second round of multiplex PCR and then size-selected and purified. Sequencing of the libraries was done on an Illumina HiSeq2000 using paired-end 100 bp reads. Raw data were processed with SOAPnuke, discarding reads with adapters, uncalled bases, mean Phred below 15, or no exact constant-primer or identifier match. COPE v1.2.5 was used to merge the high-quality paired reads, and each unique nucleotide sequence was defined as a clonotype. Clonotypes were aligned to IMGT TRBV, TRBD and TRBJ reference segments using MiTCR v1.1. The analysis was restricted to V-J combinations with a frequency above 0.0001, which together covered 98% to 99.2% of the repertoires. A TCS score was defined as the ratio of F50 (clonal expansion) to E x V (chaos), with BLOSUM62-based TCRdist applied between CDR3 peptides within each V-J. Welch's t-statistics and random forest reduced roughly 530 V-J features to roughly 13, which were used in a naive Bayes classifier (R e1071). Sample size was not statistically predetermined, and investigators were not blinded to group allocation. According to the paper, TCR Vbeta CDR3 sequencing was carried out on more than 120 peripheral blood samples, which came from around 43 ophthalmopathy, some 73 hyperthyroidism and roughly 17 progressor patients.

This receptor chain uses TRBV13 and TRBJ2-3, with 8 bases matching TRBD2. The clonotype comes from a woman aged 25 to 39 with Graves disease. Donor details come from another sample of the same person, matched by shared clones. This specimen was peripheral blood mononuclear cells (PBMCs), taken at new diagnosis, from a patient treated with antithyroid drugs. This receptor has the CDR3 CASSPSAGAPSDTQYF. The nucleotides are TGTGCCAGCAGCCCATCAGCGGGAGCGCCATCAGATACGCAGTATTTT.